This is a list of T cell receptor beta chains from one sample in a study of blood T cell repertoires in COVID-19. Only in-frame clones appear in the TCRdb table, and some are missing; sequencing was by immunoSEQ multiplex PCR. The sample shows approximately 170,000 clones, 88% of them seen only once. Sample: peripheral blood. These TCRs come from a man in his 60s with acute or convalescent COVID-19. The CDR3 runs from the conserved cysteine through the conserved F or W. The D gene is left open where the match is weak. The listing skips clone size in some rows; elsewhere it reads once, few, many or a size class.

CDR3 protein	CDR3 DNA	clone size	D gene	CDR3 length	J gene	V gene
CAISGDSSTPQHF	TGTGCCATCAGTGGGGACAGCTCGACGCCCCAGCATTTT	many	TRBD1	13	TRBJ1-5	TRBV10-3
CASSPGQGETQYF	TGTGCCAGCAGCCCCGGACAGGGGGAGACCCAGTACTTC	-	TRBD1	13	TRBJ2-5	TRBV5-6
CASSTWGDRRTQPQHF	TGTGCCAGTAGTACGTGGGGGGACAGGCGCACTCAGCCCCAGCATTTT	once	TRBD1	16	TRBJ1-5	TRBV19
CASSATSGGGPQHF	TGTGCCAGCAGTGCCACCTCGGGAGGGGGTCCCCAGCATTTT	-	-	14	TRBJ1-5	TRBV2
CASSLPGQGYGYTF	TGTGCCAGCAGCCTCCCGGGACAGGGGTATGGCTACACCTTC	-	TRBD1	14	TRBJ1-2	TRBV9
CASGSGSNQPQHF	TGTGCTAGTGGTTCGGGGTCCAATCAGCCCCAGCATTTT	-	-	13	TRBJ1-5	TRBV12-5
CASSGPEDTEAFF	TGTGCCAGCTCAGGACCGGAGGACACTGAAGCTTTCTTT	-	-	13	TRBJ1-1	TRBV18
CASSFQGENYGYTF	TGTGCCAGCAGTTTTCAGGGGGAAAACTATGGCTACACCTTC	-	TRBD1	14	TRBJ1-2	TRBV27
CASSPSDRGDDQPQHF	TGTGCCAGCAGCCCCTCGGACAGGGGGGACGATCAGCCCCAGCATTTT	-	TRBD1	16	TRBJ1-5	TRBV7-9
CASSWGQNQPQHF	TGTGCCAGCAGTTGGGGACAAAATCAGCCCCAGCATTTT	-	-	13	TRBJ1-5	TRBV12-3/TRBV12-4
CAISEARRDYNEQFF	TGTGCCATCAGTGAGGCGAGGCGGGATTACAATGAGCAGTTCTTC	-	-	15	TRBJ2-1	TRBV10-3
CATSDLNGGAYGYTF	TGTGCCACCAGTGATTTGAACGGGGGGGCCTATGGCTACACCTTC	-	-	15	TRBJ1-2	TRBV24-1
CASSPDRERGYTF	TGTGCCAGCTCACCCGACAGGGAGAGAGGCTACACCTTC	-	TRBD1	13	TRBJ1-2	TRBV18
CATSDTIAPEAFF	TGTGCCACCAGTGATACCATAGCCCCTGAAGCTTTCTTT	-	-	13	TRBJ1-1	TRBV24-1
CAISEFMGQGQPQHF	TGTGCCATCAGTGAGTTTATGGGACAGGGTCAGCCCCAGCATTTT	-	TRBD1	15	TRBJ1-5	TRBV10-3
CASGSGQPNEKLFF	TGTGCTAGTGGTTCGGGACAACCTAATGAAAAACTGTTTTTT	-	-	14	TRBJ1-4	TRBV12-5
CASSLGGVSYEQYF	TGCGCCAGCAGCTTAGGGGGGGTCTCCTACGAGCAGTACTTC	-	-	14	TRBJ2-7	TRBV5-1
CASSLDRTENEQYF	TGTGCCAGCAGCTTAGACAGAACTGAGAACGAGCAGTACTTC	-	-	14	TRBJ2-7	TRBV7-8
CASGLDATGGRRYEQYF	TGTGCTAGTGGTTTGGACGCGACAGGGGGCAGAAGGTACGAGCAGTACTTC	-	TRBD1	17	TRBJ2-7	TRBV12-5
CASRLQGAQPQHF	TGTGCCAGCAGACTACAGGGGGCTCAGCCCCAGCATTTT	-	TRBD1	13	TRBJ1-5	TRBV6-6
CASSLYSNYEQYF	TGTGCCAGCAGTTTGTACAGCAACTACGAGCAGTACTTC	-	-	13	TRBJ2-7	TRBV12-3/TRBV12-4
CASSPPSPGQGAYEKLFF	TGTGCCAGCTCACCACCGAGCCCGGGACAGGGGGCTTATGAAAAACTGTTTTTT	-	TRBD1	18	TRBJ1-4	TRBV18
CSVSRGGRSYGYTF	TGCAGCGTCTCCCGGGGGGGCCGATCCTATGGCTACACCTTC	-	-	14	TRBJ1-2	TRBV29-1
CATSEPSPGTGGGNEQFF	TGTGCCACCAGTGAACCCTCGCCCGGGACAGGGGGAGGCAATGAGCAGTTCTTC	-	TRBD1	18	TRBJ2-1	TRBV24-1
CASSLTGNGYTF	TGTGCCAGCTCACTTACAGGGAATGGCTACACCTTC	-	-	12	TRBJ1-2	TRBV18
CASSFGGEQYF	TGTGCCAGCAGCTTCGGGGGAGAGCAGTACTTC	-	-	11	TRBJ2-7	TRBV7-8
CASSFGQYGYTF	TGTGCCAGCAGTTTCGGACAGTATGGCTACACCTTC	-	-	12	TRBJ1-2	TRBV5-6
CSVDTGNTIYF	TGCAGTGTCGACACTGGAAACACCATATATTTT	-	-	11	TRBJ1-3	TRBV20-1
CASSQGEITEAFF	TGTGCCAGCAGCCAAGGGGAGATCACTGAAGCTTTCTTT	-	-	13	TRBJ1-1	TRBV3-1/TRBV3-2
CASSQDWLAGRSTDTQYF	TGTGCCAGCAGCCAAGATTGGCTAGCGGGACGTAGCACAGATACGCAGTATTTT	-	TRBD2	18	TRBJ2-3	TRBV3-1/TRBV3-2
CSATAGGEQFF	TGCAGTGCTACGGCGGGGGGCGAGCAGTTCTTC	-	TRBD2	11	TRBJ2-1	TRBV20-1
CASSLGDGQGTDTQYF	TGTGCCAGCAGCTTAGGGGATGGACAGGGCACAGATACGCAGTATTTT	-	TRBD1	16	TRBJ2-3	TRBV7-9
CASSSSALGGWYNEQFF	TGCGCCAGCAGTTCTAGCGCGTTGGGGGGTTGGTACAATGAGCAGTTCTTC	-	-	17	TRBJ2-1	TRBV4-1
CASSRGQGAPMSSEAFF	TGCGCCAGCAGCAGGGGACAGGGGGCGCCTATGAGTTCTGAAGCTTTCTTT	-	TRBD1	17	TRBJ1-1	TRBV5-1
CASSLGGLDPYGYTF	TGTGCCAGCAGCTTAGGAGGTCTAGATCCTTATGGCTACACCTTC	-	-	15	TRBJ1-2	TRBV5-5
CATSRKRAFSTDTQYF	TGTGCCACCAGCAGAAAGCGGGCGTTTAGCACAGATACGCAGTATTTT	-	-	16	TRBJ2-3	TRBV15
CASSGGQNYGYTF	TGTGCCAGCAGTGGGGGACAGAACTATGGCTACACCTTC	-	TRBD1	13	TRBJ1-2	TRBV2
CASSQAGVRGKQFF	TGTGCCAGCAGCCAAGCTGGAGTTAGGGGGAAGCAGTTCTTC	-	-	14	TRBJ2-1	TRBV14
CASSKGRGLAGGTQYF	TGTGCCAGCAGCAAAGGACGGGGACTAGCGGGGGGGACCCAGTACTTC	-	-	16	TRBJ2-5	TRBV21-1
CASSLAAGTAGNTIYF	TGCGCCAGCAGCTTGGCCGCAGGTACTGCAGGAAACACCATATATTTT	-	-	16	TRBJ1-3	TRBV5-1
CATSDPRTGDNYGYTF	TGTGCCACCAGTGATCCCCGGACAGGGGACAACTATGGCTACACCTTC	once	TRBD1	16	TRBJ1-2	TRBV24-1
CASSEGLESEQFF	TGTGCCAGCAGTGAAGGACTAGAGTCTGAGCAGTTCTTC	-	TRBD2	13	TRBJ2-1	TRBV25-1
CASSTGGKNIQYF	TGTGCCAGCTCAACAGGGGGGAAAAACATTCAGTACTTC	-	TRBD1	13	TRBJ2-4	TRBV18
CASSPLPSTGAGEKLFF	TGTGCCAGCAGTCCCCTCCCTAGCACAGGGGCAGGCGAAAAACTGTTTTTT	-	TRBD1	17	TRBJ1-4	TRBV6-6
CASSSLATNEKLFF	TGTGCCAGCAGTTCCTTAGCAACTAATGAAAAACTGTTTTTT	once	-	14	TRBJ1-4	TRBV27
CASSVAGQDAKNIQYF	TGTGCCAGCAGTGTAGCGGGGCAGGATGCCAAAAACATTCAGTACTTC	-	TRBD2	16	TRBJ2-4	TRBV6-1
CASSEIGGGSDTQYF	TGTGCCAGCAGTGAAATAGGGGGCGGCTCAGATACGCAGTATTTT	-	TRBD1	15	TRBJ2-3	TRBV2
CASSYGLRQETQYF	TGCGCCAGCAGCTACGGACTGCGCCAAGAGACCCAGTACTTC	-	-	14	TRBJ2-5	TRBV5-1
CASSSKPGLSYEQYF	TGTGCCAGCAGCTCCAAGCCAGGGCTCTCCTACGAGCAGTACTTC	-	-	15	TRBJ2-7	TRBV5-5
CAIREQGVIDYGYTF	TGTGCCATCAGGGAACAGGGGGTTATAGACTATGGCTACACCTTC	once	TRBD1	15	TRBJ1-2	TRBV10-3
CASSLARRVGRSSYEQYF	TGTGCCAGCAGCTTGGCCCGGCGGGTCGGGAGGAGCTCCTACGAGCAGTACTTC	once	TRBD2	18	TRBJ2-7	TRBV13
CASSSARGNTEAFF	TGTGCCAGCAGCTCCGCCAGGGGGAACACTGAAGCTTTCTTT	once	-	14	TRBJ1-1	TRBV4-2
CASLTAPGTEAFF	TGTGCCAGCCTGACTGCGCCCGGCACTGAAGCTTTCTTT	-	-	13	TRBJ1-1	TRBV6-5
CASSPQQAYGYTF	TGTGCCAGCAGTCCCCAACAGGCCTATGGCTACACCTTC	-	-	13	TRBJ1-2	TRBV27
CASSFRGSYNEQFF	TGTGCCAGCAGTTTCAGGGGCTCCTACAATGAGCAGTTCTTC	-	-	14	TRBJ2-1	TRBV27
CASLAQGYNEQFF	TGTGCCAGCCTGGCTCAGGGGTACAATGAGCAGTTCTTC	-	-	13	TRBJ2-1	TRBV28
CASSAHSGYGYTF	TGTGCCAGCAGCGCGCACAGTGGCTATGGCTACACCTTC	-	-	13	TRBJ1-2	TRBV6-5